A single sample is the source of the 18 T cell receptor beta chains below, sequenced in a study of blood T cell repertoires in COVID-19. Method: immunoSEQ multiplex PCR; TCRdb's copy keeps in-frame clones and lacks some. Of hundreds of thousands of clones listed, roughly 80% are singletons. Sequences were obtained from peripheral blood. These receptors were collected from a man aged 80 or over with acute or convalescent COVID-19.

Written as DNA, the CDR3 is TGTGCCAGCAGCCCCAGGAGAGGAGGTTATGGCTACACCTTC. Translation: CASSPRRGGYGYTF. The chain couples TRBV9 to TRBJ1-2, with D unresolved. The CDR3 has 14 residues. V lost 4 bases to trimming and J lost 5 bases, with 15 bases between them. Germline V gene lookup returns CDR1 SGDLS and CDR2 YYNGEE.

V gene TRBV9 combines with J gene TRBJ1-2; D gene uncertain. V lost 2 bases, J lost 0 bases, and 17 bases lay in between. The length of the CDR3 is 17 residues. Germline V gives CDR1 SGDLS, CDR2 YYNGEE. CDR3 nucleotide sequence: TGTGCCAGCAGCGTCGACCCCCGTGGGCGCACTAACTATGGCTACACCTTC. As protein: CASSVDPRGRTNYGYTF.

V usage is TRBV5-1 and J usage is TRBJ1-1; unclear D gene. The CDR3 has 16 amino acids. The germline V and J ends were trimmed by 4 bases and 4 bases, with 20 bases remaining between them. CDR1 is SGHRS, CDR2 YFSETQ, per germline. The CDR3 sequence is CASSPSGGRQVTEAFF. The CDR3 DNA follows: TGCGCCAGCAGCCCCTCGGGAGGGCGTCAGGTCACTGAAGCTTTCTTT.

The chain links TRBV12-5 to TRBJ2-1, with 10 bases that match TRBD1. The V segment lost 6 bases and the J segment 7 bases; nucleotides outside the gene matches: 9. The CDR3 covers 15 residues. Germline-derived CDR1 and CDR2 are LGHNT and FRNRAP. The CDR3 sequence is CASGWGQGRRNEQFF. CDR3 DNA: TGTGCTAGTGGCTGGGGACAGGGGCGGCGGAATGAGCAGTTCTTC.

This clone was observed a single time. The V call is TRBV18, the J call TRBJ2-1, with TRBD2 matching over 7 bases. Germline trimming cut 3 bases from V and 7 bases from J; bases unmatched to any gene: 0. CDR3 length: 12 amino acids. The germline V gene has CDR1 KGHSH and CDR2 LQKENI. CDR3 sequence reads: CASSPRENEQFF. The DNA for the CDR3 is TGTGCCAGCTCACCGCGGGAGAATGAGCAGTTCTTC.

V is TRBV9 and J is TRBJ2-3; tentatively, D is TRBD2 (6 bases). Per germline, CDR1 SGDLS and CDR2 YYNGEE. V was trimmed by 3 bases and J by 2 bases, leaving 13 bases between them. CDR3 length: 15 residues. The chain's CDR3 is CASSGPGLHTDTQYF. CDR3 DNA sequence: TGTGCCAGCAGCGGCCCGGGACTCCACACAGATACGCAGTATTTT.

CDR3 nucleotide sequence: TGTGCCAGCAGCACACCAAGCGGGGGTGTAACAGATACGCAGTATTTT. Translating it yields CASSTPSGGVTDTQYF. The gene calls are TRBV9 and TRBJ2-3; 8 bases align to TRBD2. V lost 4 bases, J lost 3 bases, and 10 bases stayed unmatched. Germline V gene sequence: CDR1 SGDLS, CDR2 YYNGEE. The CDR3 extends over 16 amino acids.

The chain has TRBV7-9 and TRBJ2-7; TRBD2 matches 7 bases. J lost 2 bases, V lost 1 base, and 5 bases had no gene match. The CDR3 contains 15 residues. The germline V gene has CDR1 SEHNR and CDR2 FQNEAQ (reference sequence). CDR3 in amino acids: CASSLDPGLTYEQYF. CDR3 DNA: TGTGCCAGCAGCTTAGATCCGGGACTAACCTACGAGCAGTACTTC.

The rearrangement uses TRBV7-9 and TRBJ1-2; D remains ambiguous. The germline V gene encodes CDR1 SEHNR and CDR2 FQNEAQ (reference sequence). V shed 1 base and J shed 5 bases, with 5 bases lying between them. The CDR3 spans 12 residues. CDR3 residues: CASSLVEYGYTF. CDR3 sequence (DNA): TGTGCCAGCAGCTTAGTGGAGTATGGCTACACCTTC.

The V call is TRBV7-9, the J call TRBJ2-2; tentative D call: TRBD2 (5 bases). Trimming stripped 3 bases from V and 5 bases from J, with 13 bases between. This CDR3 is built from 15 residues. The germline V gene has CDR1 SEHNR and CDR2 FQNEAQ (reference sequence). For the CDR3, the DNA is TGTGCCAGCAGCTTTGCCAGCGGACCTACCGGGGAGCTGTTTTTT. Its translation is CASSFASGPTGELFF.

CDR3 region: CASSPLRSLWRAFF. DNA of the CDR3: TGTGCCAGCAGCCCCCTTAGAAGTCTTTGGAGAGCTTTCTTT. This chain connects TRBV6-5 to TRBJ1-1; no clear D gene. The germline CDR1 and CDR2 sequences are MNHEY and SVGAGI. V was trimmed by 6 bases and J by 10 bases, leaving 21 bases between them. CDR3 length equals 14 residues.

The rearrangement joins TRBV9 to TRBJ1-1; D perhaps matches TRBD1 (5 bases). Germline loops: CDR1 SGDLS, CDR2 YYNGEE. There are 18 residues in the CDR3. The ends were cut back, 2 bases at V and 3 bases at J, with 23 bases in the middle. The CDR3: CASSVGGTYLRSDTEAFF. For the CDR3, the DNA is TGTGCCAGCAGCGTGGGCGGGACCTACTTGAGGTCGGACACTGAAGCTTTCTTT.

The chain joins TRBV11-1 to TRBJ2-3; a possible D gene is TRBD2 (6 bases). V lost 8 bases to trimming and J lost 3 bases, with 18 bases between them. This CDR3 spans 15 amino acids. Germline values: CDR1 SGHAT, CDR2 FQDESV (reference sequence). The DNA for the CDR3 is TGTGCCAGCGGCCGGGGAGGACTGGGAACAGATACGCAGTATTTT. This translates into CASGRGGLGTDTQYF.

The rearrangement links TRBV15 to TRBJ1-5, with D unclear. CDR3 length equals 17 residues. V lost 0 bases and J lost 0, with 12 bases in between. Germline V gene sequence: CDR1 LNHNV, CDR2 YYDKDF (reference sequence). The CDR3 region has the DNA TGTGCCACCAGCAGAGAGGCGGCCTCTTATAGCAATCAGCCCCAGCATTTT. Its protein is CATSREAASYSNQPQHF. Combining the CDR3 with reference TRBV15 and TRBJ1-5 gives the whole variable domain DAMVIQNPRYQVTQFGKPVTLSCSQTLNHNVMYWYQQKSSQAPKLLFHYYDKDFNNEADTPDNFQSRRPNTSFCFLDIRSPGLGDTAMYLCATSREAASYSNQPQHFGDGTRLSIL.

The chain links TRBV6-5 to TRBJ1-1; D uncertain. V was trimmed by 2 bases and J by 5 bases, leaving 15 bases between them. The CDR3 is made up of 15 amino acids. Looked up from germline, CDR1 is MNHEY and CDR2 is SVGAGI. The CDR3 loop is CASSYRLMGGTEAFF. The CDR3, as DNA: TGTGCCAGCAGTTACAGGCTCATGGGAGGAACTGAAGCTTTCTTT.

Here the CDR3 DNA reads TGTGCCAGCATTCCCGACGGGAGGAACACTGAAGCTTTCTTT. It is translated as CASIPDGRNTEAFF. J is TRBJ1-1 and V is TRBV6-5; no clear D gene. The CDR3 runs 14 residues. The germline gives CDR1 MNHEY, CDR2 SVGAGI. The V gene lost 7 bases and the J gene lost 1 base, with 13 bases spanning the gap.

The genes are TRBV19 and TRBJ2-2, with 8 bases lining up with TRBD1. V shed 3 bases, J shed 8 bases, and the junction held 14 bases outside the gene matches. CDR3 length: 17 amino acids. Germline loops: CDR1 LNHDA, CDR2 SQIVND (reference sequence). This CDR3 is CASSILPGQGSPGELFF. The CDR3, as DNA: TGTGCCAGTAGTATCCTTCCCGGACAGGGCTCACCAGGGGAGCTGTTTTTT. Full variable domain (missing parts from reference TRBV19 and TRBJ2-2): DGGITQSPKYLFRKEGQNVTLSCEQNLNHDAMYWYRQDPGQGLRLIYYSQIVNDFQKGDIAEGYSVSREKKESFPLTVTSAQKNPTAFYLCASSILPGQGSPGELFFGEGSRLTVL.

The rearrangement joins TRBV5-4 to TRBJ2-7; the match to TRBD1 covers 9 bases. The CDR3 runs to 15 residues. Trimming took 2 bases from V and 7 from J; bases not matched to a gene: 10. Germline V gives CDR1 SGHNT, CDR2 YYREEE (reference sequence). CDR3: CASSFLGTGLGEQYF. The CDR3 bases are TGTGCCAGCAGCTTCCTCGGGACAGGGTTGGGAGAGCAGTACTTC.